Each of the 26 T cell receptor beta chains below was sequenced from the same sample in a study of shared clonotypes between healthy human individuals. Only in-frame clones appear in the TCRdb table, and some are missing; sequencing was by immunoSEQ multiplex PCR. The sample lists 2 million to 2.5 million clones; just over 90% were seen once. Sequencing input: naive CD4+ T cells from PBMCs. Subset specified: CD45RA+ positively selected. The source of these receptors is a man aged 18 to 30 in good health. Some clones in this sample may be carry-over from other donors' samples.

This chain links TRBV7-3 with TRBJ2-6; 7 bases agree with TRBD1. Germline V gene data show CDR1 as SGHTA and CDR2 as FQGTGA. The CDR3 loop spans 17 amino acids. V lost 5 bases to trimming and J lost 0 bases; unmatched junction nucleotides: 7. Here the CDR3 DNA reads TGTGCCAGCAGCAGGGGGCTGCTCGGCTCTGGGGCCAACGTCCTGACTTTC. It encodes CASSRGLLGSGANVLTF.

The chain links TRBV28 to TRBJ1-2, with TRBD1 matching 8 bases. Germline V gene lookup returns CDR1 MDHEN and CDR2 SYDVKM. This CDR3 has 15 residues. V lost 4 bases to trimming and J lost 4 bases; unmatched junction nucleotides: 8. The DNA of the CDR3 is TGTGCCAGCAGTTCCTCGGGACAGGAAATCTATGGCTACACCTTC. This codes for CASSSSGQEIYGYTF.

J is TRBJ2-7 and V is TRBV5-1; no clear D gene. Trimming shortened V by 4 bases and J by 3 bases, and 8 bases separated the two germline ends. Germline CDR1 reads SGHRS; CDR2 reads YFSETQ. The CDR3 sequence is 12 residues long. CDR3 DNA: TGCGCCAGCAGCGAAGGGCACTACGAGCAGTACTTC. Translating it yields CASSEGHYEQYF.

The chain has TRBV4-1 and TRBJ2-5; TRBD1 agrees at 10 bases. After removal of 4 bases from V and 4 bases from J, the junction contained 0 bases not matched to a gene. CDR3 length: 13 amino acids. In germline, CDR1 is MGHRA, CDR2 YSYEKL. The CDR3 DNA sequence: TGCGCCAGCAGCCGGACAGGGGGAGAGACCCAGTACTTC. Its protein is CASSRTGGETQYF.

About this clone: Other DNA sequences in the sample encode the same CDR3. In nucleotides, the CDR3 is TGCGCCAGCAGCTTGGCCCAGGGTTCTAGCGAGCAGTACTTC. Its translation: CASSLAQGSSEQYF. The chain employs TRBV5-1 and TRBJ2-7; tentative D call: TRBD1 (5 bases). Germline CDR1 and CDR2: SGHRS and YFSETQ. This CDR3 has 14 residues. Trimming took off 0 bases at V and 6 bases at J, with 13 bases between the two ends.

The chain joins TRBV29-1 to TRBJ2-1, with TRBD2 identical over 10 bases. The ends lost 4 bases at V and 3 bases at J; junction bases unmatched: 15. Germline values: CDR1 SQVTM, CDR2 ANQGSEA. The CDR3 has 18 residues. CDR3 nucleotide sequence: TGCAGCGTTGCGGGGGCTAGCGGGAGATTATCTTACTACAATGAGCAGTTCTTC. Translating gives CSVAGASGRLSYYNEQFF.

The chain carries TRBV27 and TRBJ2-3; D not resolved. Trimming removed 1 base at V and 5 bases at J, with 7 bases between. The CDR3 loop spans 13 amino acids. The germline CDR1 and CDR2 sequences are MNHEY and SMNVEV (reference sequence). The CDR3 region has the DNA TGTGCCAGCAGTTTATTTAACAGAGATACGCAGTATTTT. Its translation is CASSLFNRDTQYF.

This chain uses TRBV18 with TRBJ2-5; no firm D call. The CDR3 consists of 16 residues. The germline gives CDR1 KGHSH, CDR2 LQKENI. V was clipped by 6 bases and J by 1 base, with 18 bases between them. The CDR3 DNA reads TGTGCCAGCTCCCCTATGCGTAGCCAACCCCAAGAGACCCAGTACTTC. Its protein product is CASSPMRSQPQETQYF.

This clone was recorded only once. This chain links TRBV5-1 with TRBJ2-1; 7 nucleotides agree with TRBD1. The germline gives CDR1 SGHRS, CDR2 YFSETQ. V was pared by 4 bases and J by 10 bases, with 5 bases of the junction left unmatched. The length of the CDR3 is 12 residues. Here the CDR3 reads CASSLRDREQFF. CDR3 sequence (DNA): TGCGCCAGCAGCCTAAGGGACAGAGAGCAGTTCTTC.

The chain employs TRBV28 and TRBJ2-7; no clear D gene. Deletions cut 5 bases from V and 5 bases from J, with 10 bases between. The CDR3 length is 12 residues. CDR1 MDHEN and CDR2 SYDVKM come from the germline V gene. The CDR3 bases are TGTGCCAGCAGTGAAAGCTTCAACGAGCAGTACTTC. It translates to CASSESFNEQYF.

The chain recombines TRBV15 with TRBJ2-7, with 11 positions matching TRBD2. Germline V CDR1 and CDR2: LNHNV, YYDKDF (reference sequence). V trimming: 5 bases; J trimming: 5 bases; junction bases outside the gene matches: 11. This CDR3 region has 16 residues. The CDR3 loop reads CATSDPRASGRNEQYF. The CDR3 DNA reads TGTGCCACCAGCGACCCTCGGGCTAGCGGGAGGAACGAGCAGTACTTC.

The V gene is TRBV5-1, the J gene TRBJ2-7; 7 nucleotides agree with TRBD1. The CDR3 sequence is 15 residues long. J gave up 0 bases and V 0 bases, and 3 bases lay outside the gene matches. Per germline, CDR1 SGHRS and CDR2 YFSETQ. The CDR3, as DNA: TGCGCCAGCAGCTTGGTGACAGGGCCCTCCTACGAGCAGTACTTC. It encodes CASSLVTGPSYEQYF.

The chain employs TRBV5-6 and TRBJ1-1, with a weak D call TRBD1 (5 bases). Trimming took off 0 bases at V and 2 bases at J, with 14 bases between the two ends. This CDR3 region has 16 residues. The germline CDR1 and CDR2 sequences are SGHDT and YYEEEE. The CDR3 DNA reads TGTGCCAGCAGCTTGGTGGGACCCACCCTCAACACTGAAGCTTTCTTT. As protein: CASSLVGPTLNTEAFF.

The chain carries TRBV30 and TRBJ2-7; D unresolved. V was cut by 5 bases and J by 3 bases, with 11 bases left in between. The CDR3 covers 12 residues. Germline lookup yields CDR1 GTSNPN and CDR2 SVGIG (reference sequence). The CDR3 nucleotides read TGTGCCTGGTCGGAACACCACTACGAGCAGTACTTC. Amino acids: CAWSEHHYEQYF.

CDR3 in DNA: TGCGCCAGCAGCTCCCCACATTTTAACACCGGGGAGCTGTTTTTT. Translation: CASSSPHFNTGELFF. The rearrangement uses TRBV5-1 and TRBJ2-2; the D is unclear. The CDR3 contains 15 residues. Germline CDR1 SGHRS, CDR2 YFSETQ. Trimming took off 3 bases at V and 2 bases at J, with 11 bases between the two ends.

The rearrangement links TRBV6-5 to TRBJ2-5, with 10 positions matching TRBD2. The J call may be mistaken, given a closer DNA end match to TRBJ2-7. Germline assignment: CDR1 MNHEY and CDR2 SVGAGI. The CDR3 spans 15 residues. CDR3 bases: TGTGCCAGCGGGCGAGCGGGAGGGCGCTCCTACGAGCAGTACTTC. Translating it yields CASGRAGGRSYEQYF.

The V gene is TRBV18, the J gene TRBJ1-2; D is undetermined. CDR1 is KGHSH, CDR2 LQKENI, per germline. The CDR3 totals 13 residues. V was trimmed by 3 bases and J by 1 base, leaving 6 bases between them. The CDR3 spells CASSPAVNYGYTF. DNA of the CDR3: TGTGCCAGCTCACCGGCAGTTAACTATGGCTACACCTTC.

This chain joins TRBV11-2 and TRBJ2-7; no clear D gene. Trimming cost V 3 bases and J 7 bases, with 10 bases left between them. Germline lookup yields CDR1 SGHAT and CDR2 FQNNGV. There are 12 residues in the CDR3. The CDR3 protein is CASSFGVIEQYF. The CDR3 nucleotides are TGTGCCAGCAGCTTCGGAGTCATAGAGCAGTACTTC. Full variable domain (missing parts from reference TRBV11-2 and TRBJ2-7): EAGVAQSPRYKIIEKRQSVAFWCNPISGHATLYWYQQILGQGPKLLIQFQNNGVVDDSQLPKDRFSAERLKGVDSTLKIQPAKLEDSAVYLCASSFGVIEQYFGPGTRLTVT.

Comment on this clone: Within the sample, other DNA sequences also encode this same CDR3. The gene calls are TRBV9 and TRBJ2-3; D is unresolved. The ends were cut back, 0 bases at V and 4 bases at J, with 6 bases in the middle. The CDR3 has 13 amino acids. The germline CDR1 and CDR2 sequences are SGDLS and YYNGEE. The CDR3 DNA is TGTGCCAGCAGCGTAGCCCCTCCAGATACGCAGTATTTT. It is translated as CASSVAPPDTQYF.

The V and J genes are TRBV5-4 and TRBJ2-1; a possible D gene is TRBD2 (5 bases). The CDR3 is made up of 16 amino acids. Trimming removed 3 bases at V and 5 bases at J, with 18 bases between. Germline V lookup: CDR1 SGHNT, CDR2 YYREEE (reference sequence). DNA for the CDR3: TGTGCCAGCAGCTCCCTAGGAGGAGGAACAAACAATGAGCAGTTCTTC. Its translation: CASSSLGGGTNNEQFF.

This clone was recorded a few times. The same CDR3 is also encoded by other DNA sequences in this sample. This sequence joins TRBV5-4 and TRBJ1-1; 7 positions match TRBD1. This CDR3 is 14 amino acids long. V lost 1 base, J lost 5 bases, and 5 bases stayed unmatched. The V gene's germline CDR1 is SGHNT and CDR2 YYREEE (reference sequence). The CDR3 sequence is CASSLKSGGTEAFF. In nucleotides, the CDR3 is TGTGCCAGCAGCTTGAAGTCAGGGGGGACTGAAGCTTTCTTT.

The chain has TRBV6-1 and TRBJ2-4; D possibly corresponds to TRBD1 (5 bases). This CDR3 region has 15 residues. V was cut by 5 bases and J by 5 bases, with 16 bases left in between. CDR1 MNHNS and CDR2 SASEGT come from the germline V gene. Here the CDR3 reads CASSRQYLMENIQYF. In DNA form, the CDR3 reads TGTGCCAGCAGTAGACAGTACCTTATGGAAAACATTCAGTACTTC.

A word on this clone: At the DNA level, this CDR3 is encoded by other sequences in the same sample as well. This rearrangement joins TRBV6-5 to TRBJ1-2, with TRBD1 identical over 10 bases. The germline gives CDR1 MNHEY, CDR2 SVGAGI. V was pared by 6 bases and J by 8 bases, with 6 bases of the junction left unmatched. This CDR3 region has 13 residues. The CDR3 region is CASSSGQGGGYTF. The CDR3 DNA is TGTGCCAGCAGCAGCGGACAGGGGGGAGGCTACACCTTC.

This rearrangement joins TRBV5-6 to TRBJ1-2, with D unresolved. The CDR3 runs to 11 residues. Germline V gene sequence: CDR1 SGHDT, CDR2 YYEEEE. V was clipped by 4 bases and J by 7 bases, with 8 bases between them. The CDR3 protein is CASSAGFGYTF. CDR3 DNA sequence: TGTGCCAGCAGCGCGGGGTTTGGCTACACCTTC.

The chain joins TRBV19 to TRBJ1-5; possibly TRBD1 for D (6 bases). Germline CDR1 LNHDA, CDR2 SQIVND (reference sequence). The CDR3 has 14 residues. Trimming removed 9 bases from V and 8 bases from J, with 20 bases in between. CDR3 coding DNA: TGTGCCAGCGGCAGGGGTTTCGGGCTCGAGCCCCAGCATTTT. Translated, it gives CASGRGFGLEPQHF. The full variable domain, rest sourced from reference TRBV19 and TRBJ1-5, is DGGITQSPKYLFRKEGQNVTLSCEQNLNHDAMYWYRQDPGQGLRLIYYSQIVNDFQKGDIAEGYSVSREKKESFPLTVTSAQKNPTAFYLCASGRGFGLEPQHFGDGTRLSIL.

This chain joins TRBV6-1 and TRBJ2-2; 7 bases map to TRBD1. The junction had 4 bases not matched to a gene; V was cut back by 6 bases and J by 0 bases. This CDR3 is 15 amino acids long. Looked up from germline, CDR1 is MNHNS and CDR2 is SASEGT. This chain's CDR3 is CASSGTASNTGELFF. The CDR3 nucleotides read TGTGCCAGCAGCGGGACAGCCTCGAACACCGGGGAGCTGTTTTTT.